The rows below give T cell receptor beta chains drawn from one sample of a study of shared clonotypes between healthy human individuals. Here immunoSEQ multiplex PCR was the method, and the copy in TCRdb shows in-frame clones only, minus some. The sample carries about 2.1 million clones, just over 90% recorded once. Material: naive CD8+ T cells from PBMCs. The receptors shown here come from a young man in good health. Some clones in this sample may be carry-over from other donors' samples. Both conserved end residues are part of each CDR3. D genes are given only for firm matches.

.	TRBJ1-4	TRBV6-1	CASSEGPIQRINEKLFF
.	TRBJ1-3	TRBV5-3	CARSSQGWSGNTIYF
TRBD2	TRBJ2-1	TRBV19	CASSRRAGADEQFF
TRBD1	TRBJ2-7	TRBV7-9	CASSPPDRGTYEQYF
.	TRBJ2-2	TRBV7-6	CASSLIAAGELFF
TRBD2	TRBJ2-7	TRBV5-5	CASSLETSGTTYEQYF
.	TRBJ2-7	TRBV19	CASSIAGGSLNEQYF
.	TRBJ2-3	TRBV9	CASSPRRDGSTDTQYF
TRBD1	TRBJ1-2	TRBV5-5	CASSLSTGVYGYTF
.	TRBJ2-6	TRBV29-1	CSVEGGGAGANVLTF
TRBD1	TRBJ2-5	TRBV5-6	CASSRDRGWETQYF
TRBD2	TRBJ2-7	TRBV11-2	CASSLARSSGGLYEQYF
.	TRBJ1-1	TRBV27	CASSELTNTEAFF
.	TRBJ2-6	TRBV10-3	CAIKYPGANVLTF
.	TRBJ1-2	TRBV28	CASSDRVYGYTF
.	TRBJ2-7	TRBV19	CASSDRGGARDEQYF
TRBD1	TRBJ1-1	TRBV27	CATWTGGASAFF
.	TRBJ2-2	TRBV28	CASRFRARMDTGELFF
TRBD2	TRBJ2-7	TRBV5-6	CASSLLGTSQHEQYF
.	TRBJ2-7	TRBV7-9	CASSEQLTYEQYF
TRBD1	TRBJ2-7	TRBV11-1	CASSLQGINYEQYF
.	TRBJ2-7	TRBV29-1	CSVRLSGVPYEQYF
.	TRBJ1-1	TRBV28	CASSLRGGGLTEAFF
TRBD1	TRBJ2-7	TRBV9	CASSPTGGFNEQYF
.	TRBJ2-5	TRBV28	CASTPSAHRGVETQYF
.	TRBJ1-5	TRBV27	CASRVGVGQPQHF
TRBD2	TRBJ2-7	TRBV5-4	CASSRMTGGLYEQYF
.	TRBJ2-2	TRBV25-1	CASSDDYTGELFF
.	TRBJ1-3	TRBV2	CASSDGGSGNTIYF
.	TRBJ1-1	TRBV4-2	CASSQLSRGTEAFF
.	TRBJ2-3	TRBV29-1	CSVGPDTQYF
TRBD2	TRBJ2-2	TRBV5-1	CASSERLAQASTGELFF
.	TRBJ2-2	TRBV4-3	CASSQGRRAAGELFF
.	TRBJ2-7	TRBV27	CASSAPGTASNEQYF
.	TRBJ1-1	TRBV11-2	CASSLEGGMNTEAFF
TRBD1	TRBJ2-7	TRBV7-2	CASSLGRGQGAYEQYF
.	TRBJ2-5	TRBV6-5	CASSYWGRWGAETQYF
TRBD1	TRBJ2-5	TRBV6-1	CASSEPGTGVETQYF
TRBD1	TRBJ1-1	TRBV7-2	CAPSLVSLDRGAFF
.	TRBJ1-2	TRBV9	CASSANRVNGYTF
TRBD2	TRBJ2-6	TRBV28	CASRGGRAIGANVLTF
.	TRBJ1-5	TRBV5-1	CASSLGAGAYSNQPQHF
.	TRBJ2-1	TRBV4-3	CASSQDMGSSYNEQFF
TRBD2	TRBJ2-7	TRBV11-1	CASSSNPDGGYEQYF
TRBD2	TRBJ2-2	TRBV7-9	CASSLGLARRNNTGELFF
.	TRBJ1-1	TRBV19	CASRGPMNTEAFF
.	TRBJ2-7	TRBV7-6	CASSFGVGYEQYF
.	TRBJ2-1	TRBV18	CASSPLRGNEQFF
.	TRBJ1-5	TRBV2	CASSVWDGWQEDSNQPQHF
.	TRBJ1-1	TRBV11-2	CASSLFDRHMNTEAFF
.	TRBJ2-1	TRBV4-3	CASSQDPSGAGYNEQFF
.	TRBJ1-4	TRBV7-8	CASSLFRGGEKLFF
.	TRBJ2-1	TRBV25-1	CASSDRRGSYNEQFF
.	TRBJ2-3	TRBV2	CASRRPRGTQYF
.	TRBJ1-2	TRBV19	CASTPPDGYGYTF
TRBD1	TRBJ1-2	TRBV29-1	CSVSTGGGFYGYTF
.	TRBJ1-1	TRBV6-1	CASSEFIEGTEAFF
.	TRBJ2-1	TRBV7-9	CASSSTETKYNEQFF
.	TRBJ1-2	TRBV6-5	CASSYGGNYGYTF